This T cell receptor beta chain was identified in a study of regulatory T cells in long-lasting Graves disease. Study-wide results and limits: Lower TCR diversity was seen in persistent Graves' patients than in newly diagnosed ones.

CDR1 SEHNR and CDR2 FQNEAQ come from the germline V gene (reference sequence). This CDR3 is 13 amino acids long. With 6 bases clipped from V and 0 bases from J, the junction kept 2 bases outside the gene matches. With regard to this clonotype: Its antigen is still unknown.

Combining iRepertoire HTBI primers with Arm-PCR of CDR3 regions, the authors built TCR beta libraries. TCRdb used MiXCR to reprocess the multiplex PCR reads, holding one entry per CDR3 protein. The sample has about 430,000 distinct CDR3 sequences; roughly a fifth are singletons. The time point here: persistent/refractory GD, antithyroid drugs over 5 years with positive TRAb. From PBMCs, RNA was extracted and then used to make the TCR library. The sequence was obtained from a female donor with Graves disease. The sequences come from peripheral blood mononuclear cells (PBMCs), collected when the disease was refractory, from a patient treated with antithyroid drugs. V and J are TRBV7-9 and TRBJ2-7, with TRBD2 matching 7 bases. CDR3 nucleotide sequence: TGTGCCAGCAGAAGCGGGAACTCCTACGAGCAGTACTTC. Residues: CASRSGNSYEQYF.